Given below is one T cell receptor (beta chain) in context. The junction differs from germline at one of its ends, possibly a read error. This specimen belongs to a study of regulatory T cells in long-lasting Graves disease. Overall study: The antithyroid drugs taken by newly diagnosed Graves' patients had been used for under 3 months.

In building TCR beta libraries, iRepertoire HTBI primers were used together with Arm-PCR of CDR3 regions. TCRdb reprocessed the multiplex PCR reads via MiXCR and lists one record per CDR3 protein. This sample has about 400,000 distinct CDR3 sequences; about 14% occur once, and the top ten carry about a fifth. The CDR3 is 13 residues long. Germline V gene data show CDR1 as SEHNR and CDR2 as FQNEAQ (reference sequence). Noted time point: newly diagnosed GD, antithyroid drugs for less than 3 months. The authors made the TCR library using RNA they extracted from PBMCs. The rearrangement uses TRBV7-9 and TRBJ2-3; weak D call: TRBD2 (5 bases). The receptor was derived from a female donor with Graves disease. The specimen comprised peripheral blood mononuclear cells (PBMCs), sampled at new diagnosis, from a patient treated with antithyroid drugs. CDR3 bases: TGTGCCGGCAGCTTAGACGGAGGAGATACGCAGTATTTT. The encoded protein is CAGSLDGGDTQYF. Based on the CDR3 plus reference TRBV7-9 and TRBJ2-3, the full variable domain is DTGVSQNPRHKITKRGQNVTFRCDPISEHNRLYWYRQTLGQGPEFLTYFQNEAQLEKSRLLSDRFSAERPKGSFSTLEIQRTEQGDSAMYLCAGSLDGGDTQYFGPGTRLTVL.